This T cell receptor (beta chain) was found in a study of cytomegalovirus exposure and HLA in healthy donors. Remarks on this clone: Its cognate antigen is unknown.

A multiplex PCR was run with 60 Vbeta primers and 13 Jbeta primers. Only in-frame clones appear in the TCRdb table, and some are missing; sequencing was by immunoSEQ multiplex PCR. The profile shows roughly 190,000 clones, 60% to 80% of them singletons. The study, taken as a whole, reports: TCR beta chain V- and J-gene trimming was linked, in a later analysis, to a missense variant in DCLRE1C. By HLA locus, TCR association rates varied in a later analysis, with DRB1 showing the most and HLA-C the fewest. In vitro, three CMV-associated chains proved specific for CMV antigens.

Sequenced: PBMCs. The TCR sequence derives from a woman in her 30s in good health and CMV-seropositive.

This chain's CDR3 is CASRMGGYNSPLHF. The CDR3 nucleotides read TGTGCCAGCAGGATGGGAGGCTATAATTCACCCCTCCACTTT. V is TRBV7-2 and J is TRBJ1-6; D unresolved. This CDR3 spans 14 amino acids. Germline V gives CDR1 SGHTA, CDR2 FQGNSA. Trimming took 6 bases from V and 3 from J, leaving 9 bases between them.